Listed below are T cell receptor beta chains from one sample, sequenced in a study of naive CD8 T cells in extremely preterm neonates. Assay used: immunoSEQ multiplex PCR; TCRdb lists only in-frame clones, some missing. The sample carries about 7,000 clones, 95% to 98% recorded once. Sequenced input: naive CD8+ T cells from blood. The receptor set was obtained from a human donor in good health. Each CDR3 is given with its conserved first and last residue. The D gene is left open where the match is weak. Size is stated for part of the rows, as once, few or many counts, or as a class when the clone is expanded.

size	D	J	V	DNA	CDR3
once	-	TRBJ2-6	TRBV7-4	TGTGCCAGCAGCTTAAACCGGGGTTTCTCTGGGGCCAACGTCCTGACTTTC	CASSLNRGFSGANVLTF
once	TRBD2	TRBJ2-3	TRBV6-4	TGTGCCAGCAGACCCCCCCTAGCGGCGAAAGAGTATTTT	CASRPPLAAKEYF
once	TRBD2	TRBJ2-5	TRBV2	TGTGCCATCCAAGGGGCCGGGGGGGAGACCCAGTACTTC	CAIQGAGGETQYF
-	-	TRBJ1-1	TRBV28	TGTGCCAGCAGTTTAGGTAACAGGGCGCCGAACACTGAAGCTTTCTTT	CASSLGNRAPNTEAFF
-	TRBD1	TRBJ2-7	TRBV9	TGTGCCAGCAGCCCCCAGGGGGATTCCTACGAGCAGTACTTC	CASSPQGDSYEQYF
-	-	TRBJ1-1	TRBV19	TGTGCCAGTAGTATCGACGGGAGATTGAACACTGAAGCTTTCTTT	CASSIDGRLNTEAFF
-	-	TRBJ1-1	TRBV13	TGTGCCAGCAGCTTATGGGTCAGGGGGAACACTGAAGCTTTCTTT	CASSLWVRGNTEAFF
-	-	TRBJ2-5	TRBV6-5	TGTGCCACCAAGATCCGGGGGGCTGGAGAGACCCAGTACTTC	CATKIRGAGETQYF
-	TRBD1	TRBJ2-7	TRBV7-9	TGTGCCAGCAGCTTTCCGGACAGGGCCCCCGGGGAGCAGTACTTC	CASSFPDRAPGEQYF
-	TRBD2	TRBJ2-5	TRBV9	TGTGCCAGCGCCGGGGGGGCCACCCAAGAGACCCAGTACTTC	CASAGGATQETQYF
-	TRBD2	TRBJ2-5	TRBV2	TGTGCCAGCACTCCCGGGACTAGCGGGGGTGAGACCCAGTACTTC	CASTPGTSGGETQYF
-	-	TRBJ1-1	TRBV7-9	TGTGCCAGCAGATCGGACAGTGAAGCTTTCTTT	CASRSDSEAFF
once	-	TRBJ1-2	TRBV6-6	TGTGCCAGCAGTTACGCGGGGGGCGACGGCTACACCTTC	CASSYAGGDGYTF
-	TRBD1	TRBJ1-5	TRBV27	TGTGCCAGCAGTCAGGGGGCAAGGCAGCCCCAGCATTTT	CASSQGARQPQHF
-	-	TRBJ1-1	TRBV5-1	TGCGCCAGCAGCTTTCCTGACTGGCGGAACACTGAAGCTTTCTTT	CASSFPDWRNTEAFF
-	TRBD2	TRBJ2-7	TRBV27	TGTGCCAGCAGTTTAAGTGTAGCGGGGTCCTACGAGCAGTACTTC	CASSLSVAGSYEQYF
few	-	TRBJ2-7	TRBV19	TGTGCCAGTAGTCCCAACAGGGACCCCGAGCAGTACTTC	CASSPNRDPEQYF
-	-	TRBJ1-3	TRBV9	TGTGCCAGCAGCGTAGGTGGGGGCGCTGACTCTGGAAACACCATATATTTT	CASSVGGGADSGNTIYF
-	-	TRBJ2-5	TRBV9	TGTGCCAGCAGCGTAGGAGGAACAAGGGAGACCCAGTACTTC	CASSVGGTRETQYF
-	TRBD2	TRBJ2-1	TRBV30	TGTGCCTGGAGTGTCGGAAGCGGGGGGCCCAATGAGCAGTTCTTC	CAWSVGSGGPNEQFF
once	TRBD1	TRBJ2-7	TRBV28	TGTGCCAGCAGTTCGAACCTCCTAGGGGGCGAAACCTACGAGCAGTACTTC	CASSSNLLGGETYEQYF
-	TRBD1	TRBJ2-7	TRBV5-5	TGTGCCAGCAGCTTGAGACAGGGGGGCGACGAGCAGTACTTC	CASSLRQGGDEQYF
-	-	TRBJ2-2	TRBV7-2	TGTGCCAGCAGCTTGTTTTATACCGGGGAGCTGTTTTTT	CASSLFYTGELFF
-	TRBD2	TRBJ2-5	TRBV7-3	TGTGCCAGCAGCTTAACTGGCGGGGGGGATCAAAAAGAGACCCAGTACTTC	CASSLTGGGDQKETQYF
-	-	TRBJ2-7	TRBV7-9	TGTGCCAGCAGCTTGGGGCTGCGCGAGCAGTACTTC	CASSLGLREQYF
-	TRBD1	TRBJ1-2	TRBV7-9	TGTGCCAGCAGCGAGGGGGCGGACTATGGCTACACCTTC	CASSEGADYGYTF
-	TRBD1	TRBJ1-2	TRBV9	TGTGCCAGCAGCTTTTCCGGGACAGGGGAGTCCTATGGCTACACCTTC	CASSFSGTGESYGYTF
-	TRBD1	TRBJ1-2	TRBV9	TGTGCCAGCAGCGTAGTGGCAGGGGGTGGCTACACCTTC	CASSVVAGGGYTF
-	-	TRBJ2-2	TRBV27	TGTGCCAGCAGTTCCCTTGGGGGGGCCACCGGGGAGCTGTTTTTT	CASSSLGGATGELFF
-	-	TRBJ2-7	TRBV7-6	TGTGCCAGCGCTCCCCGTCCGGGGTACGAGCAGTACTTC	CASAPRPGYEQYF
once	-	TRBJ2-2	TRBV7-3	TGTGCCAGCAGCTCCCAGGACAGCTACACCGGGGAGCTGTTTTTT	CASSSQDSYTGELFF
-	-	TRBJ1-2	TRBV28	TGTGCCAGCAGTTTATTAAGGGTCGGGAGTCCCTATGGCTACACCTTC	CASSLLRVGSPYGYTF
-	-	TRBJ2-1	TRBV4-2	TGTGCGACTCTCCTTAACAATGAGCAGTTCTTC	CATLLNNEQFF
-	-	TRBJ2-3	TRBV10-3	TGTGCCATCAGAGAGGACACCACAGATACGCAGTATTTT	CAIREDTTDTQYF
-	-	TRBJ2-2	TRBV30	TGTGCCTTCCTCCCGGGTCCGGAGGGCGGGGAGCTGTTTTTT	CAFLPGPEGGELFF
-	-	TRBJ1-1	TRBV6-5	TGTGCCAGCAGTTTCCGGACAGAAGCTTTCTTT	CASSFRTEAFF
-	TRBD1	TRBJ2-7	TRBV27	TGTGCCAGCAGTTCATCGACAGGGTACGAGCAGTACTTC	CASSSSTGYEQYF
-	TRBD1	TRBJ2-7	TRBV7-9	TGTGCCAGCAGCTTAACCGGGACAGGGGAAGGGGGCGAGCAGTACTTC	CASSLTGTGEGGEQYF
-	-	TRBJ1-1	TRBV6-5	TGTGCCAGCAGTTATAGGGAAGGGGACACTGAAGCTTTCTTT	CASSYREGDTEAFF
-	-	TRBJ1-5	TRBV28	TGTGCCAGCAGTTTATGGGGGGCAAGTCAGCCCCAGCATTTT	CASSLWGASQPQHF
-	-	TRBJ1-6	TRBV7-8	TGTGCCAGCAGCGTAGCTCGGGACACCTTTAATTCACCCCTCCACTTT	CASSVARDTFNSPLHF
once	-	TRBJ1-1	TRBV15	TGTGCCACCAGCAGAGATCGGGGGGGGAACACTGAAGCTTTCTTT	CATSRDRGGNTEAFF
-	-	TRBJ2-5	TRBV9	TGTGCCAGCAGCGTAGAAGGCGGACTCCAAGAGACCCAGTACTTC	CASSVEGGLQETQYF
-	TRBD2	TRBJ2-1	TRBV15	TGTGCCACCAGCAGAGATTCGGCGGGGGGGCTCGAGCAGTTCTTC	CATSRDSAGGLEQFF
-	-	TRBJ1-1	TRBV5-6	TGTGCCAGCAGCCCCGAGGCGGGGAACACTGAAGCTTTCTTT	CASSPEAGNTEAFF
-	-	TRBJ1-1	TRBV21-1	TGTGCCAGCAGCAAAGGGTACCGGGGAGGGATGAACACTGAAGCTTTCTTT	CASSKGYRGGMNTEAFF
-	-	TRBJ2-7	TRBV19	TGTGCCAGTCGGAGGGACTACGAGCAGTACTTC	CASRRDYEQYF
-	-	TRBJ2-7	TRBV5-1	TGCGCCAGCAGGCCGGAAGGACACTTCTCCTACGAGCAGTACTTC	CASRPEGHFSYEQYF
-	-	TRBJ1-2	TRBV15	TGTGCCACCAGCAGAGACCAGGGTGTTAACTATGGCTACACCTTC	CATSRDQGVNYGYTF
-	-	TRBJ2-7	TRBV4-1	TGCGCCAGCAGCCAGGCGGACAGTGATGGCTACGAGCAGTACTTC	CASSQADSDGYEQYF
-	TRBD2	TRBJ2-7	TRBV6-5	TGTGCCAGCAGCAGTAGCGGGGGACTATACGAGCAGTACTTC	CASSSSGGLYEQYF